The 21 T cell receptor beta chains presented below share a single source sample, sequenced in a study of T cells in Graves' hyperthyroidism and ophthalmopathy. It was RNA transcripts that yielded the amplified TCR beta CDR3 regions. The TCR CDR3 first-round RT-PCR relied on the HTBI primer set. MiXCR, applied by TCRdb to the multiplex PCR reads, yields one record per CDR3 protein. The table includes about 300,000 distinct CDR3 sequences, approximately 18% detected once. Input material: blood. The source is a man aged 45-60 years with Graves' ophthalmopathy.

In this sample, this clonotype turned up once. The CDR3 nucleotides read TGTGCCAGCAGTCGGATTACCCCAGGGGCAGCCCATTTTGAGGGCTACACCTTC. This sequence encodes CASSRITPGAAHFEGYTF. The V and J genes are TRBV12-3 or TRBV12-4 and TRBJ1-2; a possible D gene is TRBD1 (6 bases). CDR3 length equals 18 residues. V was trimmed by 5 bases and J by 8 bases, leaving 30 bases between them.

The table lists this clonotype with many counts. J is TRBJ2-3 and V is TRBV12-3 or TRBV12-4, with 9 bases fitting TRBD1. V lost 5 bases and J lost 5; bases outside the gene matches: 5. CDR3 length equals 14 residues. The CDR3 DNA follows: TGTGCCAGCAGTCTAACAGGGGGCTTAGATACGCAGTATTTT. Amino acid sequence: CASSLTGGLDTQYF.

This clonotype was found a few times. The V and J genes are TRBV9 and TRBJ1-1, with D hard to call. V gave up 3 bases and J gave up 4 bases, with 13 bases separating them. This CDR3 comprises 14 residues. The V gene's germline CDR1 is SGDLS and CDR2 YYNGEE. The CDR3, as DNA: TGTGCCAGCAGCGACTCAGAGGCGGTCACTGAAGCTTTCTTT. Protein sequence: CASSDSEAVTEAFF.

This clonotype has at least ten counts. Here the CDR3 reads CASSYRRYGYGYTF. For the CDR3, the DNA is TGTGCCAGCAGTTACAGGCGGTACGGCTATGGCTACACCTTC. This sequence joins TRBV6-5 and TRBJ1-2; no reliable D call. This CDR3 is built from 14 residues. V lost 2 bases to trimming and J lost 4 bases, with 11 bases between them. CDR1 MNHEY and CDR2 SVGAGI come from the germline V gene.

This clonotype has a count of ten or more. The chain couples TRBV5-1 to TRBJ1-1; 7 bases align to TRBD1. CDR3 size: 15 residues. Germline CDR1 is SGHRS and CDR2 is YFSETQ. With 2 bases clipped from V and 1 base from J, the junction kept 5 bases outside the gene matches. For the CDR3, the DNA is TGCGCCAGCAGCTTAGGGACAGTCGGGAACACTGAAGCTTTCTTT. Translated: CASSLGTVGNTEAFF.

The CDR3 reads CASSVTSGSRHEQYF. In DNA form, the CDR3 reads TGTGCCAGTAGTGTCACTAGCGGGAGCCGACACGAGCAGTACTTC. The chain is built from TRBV19 and TRBJ2-7; 11 positions agree with TRBD2. In germline, CDR1 is LNHDA, CDR2 SQIVND (reference sequence). J gave up 5 bases and V 5 bases, and 8 bases lay outside the gene matches. The CDR3 has 15 amino acids.

This chain joins TRBV18 and TRBJ2-1, with TRBD1 identical over 9 bases. Germline lookup yields CDR1 KGHSH and CDR2 LQKENI. V dropped 3 bases and J dropped 9; count of bases not matched to a gene: 9. This CDR3 has 15 residues. The CDR3 sequence: CASSPTGGPQGEQFF. The CDR3 DNA reads as TGTGCCAGCTCACCGACAGGGGGTCCCCAAGGTGAGCAGTTCTTC.

This clonotype was seen more than once but under ten times. The rearrangement uses TRBV20-1 and TRBJ2-5, with D tentatively TRBD1 or TRBD2 (5 bases each). V lost 6 bases to trimming and J lost 0 bases, with 14 bases between them. CDR3 size: 14 residues. In germline, CDR1 is DFQATT, CDR2 SNEGSKA (reference sequence). In nucleotides, the CDR3 is TGCAGTGCACCTAAGGGACCGGACCAAGAGACCCAGTACTTC. Translating it yields CSAPKGPDQETQYF.

This clonotype showed up many times. The CDR3 here is CASSFDPRRPGEAFF. CDR3 nucleotide sequence: TGTGCCAGCAGTTTTGACCCAAGACGGCCGGGGGAAGCTTTCTTT. The chain links TRBV28 to TRBJ1-1; D gene unclear. In germline, CDR1 is MDHEN, CDR2 SYDVKM. There are 15 residues in the CDR3. Trimming pared 3 bases from V and 8 bases from J, leaving 19 bases between.

The gene calls are TRBV19 and TRBJ2-2; 13 positions agree with TRBD2. CDR3 length: 18 residues. Losses at the gene ends were 1 base for V and 4 bases for J; bases not matched to a gene: 6. The germline V gene encodes CDR1 LNHDA and CDR2 SQIVND (reference sequence). The CDR3 reads CASSIGLAGGFITGELFF. CDR3 nucleotide sequence: TGTGCCAGTAGTATAGGACTAGCGGGAGGTTTTATCACCGGGGAGCTGTTTTTT. Full variable domain (rest looked up from reference TRBV19 and TRBJ2-2): DGGITQSPKYLFRKEGQNVTLSCEQNLNHDAMYWYRQDPGQGLRLIYYSQIVNDFQKGDIAEGYSVSREKKESFPLTVTSAQKNPTAFYLCASSIGLAGGFITGELFFGEGSRLTVL.

This clonotype was detected a few times. The genes are TRBV15 and TRBJ2-7; D may match TRBD1 or TRBD2 (5 bases each). The CDR3 has 16 residues. V was trimmed by 0 bases and J by 2 bases, leaving 14 bases between them. CDR1 is LNHNV, CDR2 YYDKDF, per germline (reference sequence). CDR3 DNA: TGTGCCACCAGCAGAGATGTGGGACCCGCCGCCTACGAGCAGTACTTC. Translated: CATSRDVGPAAYEQYF.

This chain links TRBV6-1 with TRBJ2-3; 8 bases are shared with TRBD2. V shed 6 bases and J 1 base; nucleotides not matched to a gene: 9. Germline V gene lookup returns CDR1 MNHNS and CDR2 SASEGT. The CDR3 is 16 amino acids. The CDR3, as DNA: TGTGCCAGCAGCACCCGGGGGGGGGTGGGCACAGATACGCAGTATTTT. Translating it yields CASSTRGGVGTDTQYF.

The DNA of the CDR3 is TGTGCCAGCACCCCGGGGGGAGAAGCTTTCTTT. Translation gives CASTPGGEAFF. The chain combines TRBV12-3 or TRBV12-4 with TRBJ1-1, with a weak D call TRBD1 (5 bases). This CDR3 is 11 amino acids long. V was cut by 7 bases and J by 8 bases, with 11 bases left in between.

The V gene is TRBV30, the J gene TRBJ1-5; TRBD1 might be the D (5 bases). This CDR3 comprises 14 residues. The germline V gene has CDR1 GTSNPN and CDR2 SVGIG (reference sequence). V dropped 0 bases and J dropped 4 bases, with 10 bases sitting between them. CDR3 in DNA: TGTGCCTGGAGTGTGGGGGTAAATAATCAGCCCCAGCATTTT. Protein: CAWSVGVNNQPQHF.

This clonotype was recorded many times. The V call is TRBV3-1, the J call TRBJ2-3, with no clear D. Germline lookup yields CDR1 LGHDT and CDR2 YNNKEL (reference sequence). Deletions cut 0 bases from V and 1 base from J, with 5 bases between. The CDR3 is 14 amino acids. The CDR3 nucleotides read TGTGCCAGCAGCCAAGATTGGCGCACAGATACGCAGTATTTT. It codes for CASSQDWRTDTQYF.

In its sample, this clonotype was seen a few times. The chain is built from TRBV12-3 or TRBV12-4 and TRBJ2-2; D unresolved. This CDR3 has 14 residues. V gave up 2 bases and J gave up 4 bases, with 8 bases separating them. The CDR3: CASSLTVSTGELFF. The CDR3 DNA reads TGTGCCAGCAGTTTAACCGTTTCCACCGGGGAGCTGTTTTTT.

This clonotype was counted between two and nine times. The rearrangement links TRBV19 to TRBJ1-1, with TRBD1 identical over 8 bases. The ends lost 6 bases at V and 3 bases at J; junction bases unmatched: 12. CDR1 is LNHDA, CDR2 SQIVND, per germline (reference sequence). The CDR3 loop spans 16 amino acids. The CDR3 sequence: CASRKRGQGKYTEAFF. The DNA for the CDR3 is TGTGCCAGTAGGAAAAGAGGACAGGGCAAGTACACTGAAGCTTTCTTT.

This clonotype was counted only a few times. This rearrangement joins TRBV5-6 to TRBJ1-5; possible D gene TRBD1, 5 bases. The V end lost 4 bases, the J end lost 7 bases, and 15 bases lay between the germline ends. Germline V CDR1 and CDR2: SGHDT, YYEEEE. CDR3 size: 14 residues. CDR3 DNA sequence: TGTGCCAGCAGCAATGCAAGAGGGGCGCAGCCCCAGCATTTT. Its translation is CASSNARGAQPQHF.

This clonotype was seen just once. At one end, the junction sequence differs from germline, possibly due to a read error. V usage is TRBV7-9 and J usage is TRBJ2-7; no definite D call. Germline V gene sequence: CDR1 SEHNR, CDR2 FQNEAQ (reference sequence). The CDR3 totals 11 residues. In nucleotides, the CDR3 is TGTGCCAGCAGCTCCTCCTACGGGCAGTACTTC. It translates to CASSSSYGQYF.

V is TRBV27 and J is TRBJ2-3; 9 positions match TRBD2. The CDR3 contains 16 residues. V gave up 0 bases and J gave up 4 bases; unmatched junction bases: 5. CDR1 is MNHEY, CDR2 SMNVEV, per germline (reference sequence). CDR3 region: CASSLSAGGRADTQYF. The CDR3 bases are TGTGCCAGCAGTTTATCGGCGGGAGGGAGGGCAGATACGCAGTATTTT.

The table lists this clonotype with a few counts. V gene TRBV6-1 combines with J gene TRBJ2-7; 7 nucleotides line up with TRBD1. Trimming at V came to 6 bases and at J to 2 bases, leaving 7 bases not matched to a gene. Germline assignment: CDR1 MNHNS and CDR2 SASEGT. The CDR3 contains 14 residues. CDR3 DNA: TGTGCCAGCAGCCGCGGACAGGAAACCTACGAGCAGTACTTC. Its protein product is CASSRGQETYEQYF.